This T cell receptor beta chain was found in a study of T cells in Graves' hyperthyroidism and ophthalmopathy. This clonotype was seen a handful of times. Amplification of TCR beta CDR3 regions used RNA as the template. The HTBI primer set served for first-round RT-PCR of the TCR CDR3. TCRdb re-derived calls from the multiplex PCR reads in MiXCR, one entry per CDR3 protein. Of about 500,000 distinct CDR3 sequences listed, over 15% were seen once; the top ten hold around 18%. The authors took PBMCs from roughly 9.3 ml fresh peripheral blood. Sequenced: blood. This TCR was sampled from a woman aged 18 to 35 with Graves' hyperthyroidism.

CDR3 DNA sequence: TGTGCCAGCAAGCGGGACTACTCCTACAATGAGCAGTTCTTC. Protein sequence: CASKRDYSYNEQFF. The rearrangement uses TRBV6-2 or TRBV6-3 and TRBJ2-1; 7 bases map to TRBD2. The CDR3 consists of 14 residues. Looked up from germline, CDR1 is MNHEY and CDR2 is SVGEGT. V lost 7 bases and J lost 0; bases outside the gene matches: 3.